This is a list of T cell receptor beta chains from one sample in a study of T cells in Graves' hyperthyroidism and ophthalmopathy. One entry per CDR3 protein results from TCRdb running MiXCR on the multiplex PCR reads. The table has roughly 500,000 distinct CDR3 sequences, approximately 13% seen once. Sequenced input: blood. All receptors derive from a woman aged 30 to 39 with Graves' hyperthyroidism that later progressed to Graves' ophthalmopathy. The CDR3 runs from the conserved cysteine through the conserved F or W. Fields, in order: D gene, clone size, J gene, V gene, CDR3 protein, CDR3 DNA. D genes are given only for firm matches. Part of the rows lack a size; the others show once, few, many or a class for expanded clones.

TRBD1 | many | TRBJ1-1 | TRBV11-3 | CASSPPRDSMNTEAFF | TGTGCCAGCAGCCCCCCTAGGGACAGCATGAACACTGAAGCTTTCTTT
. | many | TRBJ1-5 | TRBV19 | CASSTPYQPQHF | TGTGCCAGTAGTACTCCCTATCAGCCCCAGCATTTT
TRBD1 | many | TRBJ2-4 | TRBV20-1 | CSARAPGGSIQYF | TGCAGTGCTAGAGCCCCAGGGGGCTCCATTCAGTACTTC
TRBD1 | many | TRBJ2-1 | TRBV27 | CASSLNPVRTGRVNEQFF | TGTGCCAGCAGTTTGAATCCTGTGCGGACAGGGCGGGTCAATGAGCAGTTCTTC
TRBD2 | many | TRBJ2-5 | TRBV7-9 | CASSSQGREGRETQYF | TGTGCCAGCAGCTCGCAGGGGCGGGAGGGCCGTGAGACCCAGTACTTC
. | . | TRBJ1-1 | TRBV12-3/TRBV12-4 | CASSFGSPTEAFF | TGTGCCAGCAGTTTTGGTAGTCCCACTGAAGCTTTCTTT
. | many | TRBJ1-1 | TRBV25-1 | CASSVQGWGNTEAFF | TGTGCCAGCAGTGTACAGGGATGGGGGAACACTGAAGCTTTCTTT
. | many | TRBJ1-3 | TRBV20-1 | CSANPPSGNTIYF | TGCAGTGCTAACCCACCCTCTGGAAACACCATATATTTT
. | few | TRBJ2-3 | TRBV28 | CASIADGSLNTQYF | TGTGCCAGCATTGCGGACGGGAGCCTGAATACGCAGTATTTT
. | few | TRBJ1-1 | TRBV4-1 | CASSQDYTEAFF | TGCGCCAGCAGCCAGGATTACACTGAAGCTTTCTTT
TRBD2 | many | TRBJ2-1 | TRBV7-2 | CASSPGLAGFGGNEQFF | TGTGCCAGCAGCCCCGGACTAGCGGGCTTCGGAGGCAATGAGCAGTTCTTC
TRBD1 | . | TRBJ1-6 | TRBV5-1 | CASSSLTGGGSPLHF | TGCGCCAGCAGCTCTCTGACAGGGGGCGGATCACCCCTCCACTTT
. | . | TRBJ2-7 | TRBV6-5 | CASSYSPDEGYEQYF | TGTGCCAGCAGTTACTCTCCTGACGAGGGCTACGAGCAGTACTTC
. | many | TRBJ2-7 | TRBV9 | CASSVEVSSYEQYF | TGTGCCAGCAGCGTAGAGGTGAGCTCCTACGAGCAGTACTTC
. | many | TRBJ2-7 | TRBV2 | CASTHPGDGYEQYF | TGTGCCAGCACCCACCCGGGGGACGGGTACGAGCAGTACTTC
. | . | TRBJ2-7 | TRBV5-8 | CASSRYGVGREQYF | TGTGCCAGCAGTCGGTATGGGGTTGGGCGCGAGCAGTACTTC
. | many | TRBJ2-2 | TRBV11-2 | CASSLKASNGELFF | TGTGCCAGCAGCCTAAAGGCGTCCAACGGGGAGCTGTTTTTT
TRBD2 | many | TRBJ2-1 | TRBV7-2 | CASSLSGTSGRNEQFF | TGTGCCAGCAGCTTATCCGGGACTAGCGGGCGCAATGAGCAGTTCTTC
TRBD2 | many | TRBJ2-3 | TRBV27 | CASSLRTSGGTDTQYF | TGTGCCAGCAGTCTCCGGACTAGCGGGGGCACAGATACGCAGTATTTT
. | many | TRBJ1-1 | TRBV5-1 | CASSLQGGETEAFF | TGTGCCAGTAGCCTCCAGGGAGGGGAGACTGAAGCTTTCTTT
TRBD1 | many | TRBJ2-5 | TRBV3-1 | CASSKLKTGGDETQYF | TGTGCCAGCAGCAAGCTCAAAACAGGGGGCGACGAGACCCAGTACTTC
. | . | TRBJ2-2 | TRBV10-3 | CVISPDPSTGELFF | TGTGTCATCAGTCCAGACCCTAGCACCGGGGAGCTGTTTTTT
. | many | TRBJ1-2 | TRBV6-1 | CASSEARDVRSYGYTF | TGTGCCAGCAGTGAAGCACGGGACGTGAGATCCTATGGCTACACCTTC
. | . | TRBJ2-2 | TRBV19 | CASSRTGPTGELFF | TGTGCCAGTAGTAGAACAGGGCCCACCGGGGAGCTGTTTTTT
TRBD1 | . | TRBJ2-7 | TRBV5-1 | CASSLEGQRTYEQYF | TGCGCCAGCAGCTTGGAGGGACAGAGGACCTACGAGCAGTACTTC
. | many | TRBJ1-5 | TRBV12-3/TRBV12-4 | CASSPGKGWGPQHF | TGTGCCAGCAGCCCCGGCAAGGGGTGGGGGCCCCAGCATTTT
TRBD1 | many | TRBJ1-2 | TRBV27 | CASSLKAFQGARGYTF | TGTGCCAGCAGTTTAAAGGCGTTCCAGGGGGCGCGTGGCTACACCTTC
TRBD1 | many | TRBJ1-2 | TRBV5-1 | CASSPSGAGGHRYTF | TGCGCCAGCAGCCCTTCCGGGGCAGGGGGGCATCGCTACACCTTC
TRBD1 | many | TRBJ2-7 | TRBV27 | CATRQGGLSYEQYF | TGTGCCACCCGACAGGGTGGTCTCTCCTACGAGCAGTACTTC
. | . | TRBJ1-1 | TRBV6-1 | CASIAGEGAGLPEAFF | TGTGCCAGCATTGCAGGGGAGGGAGCGGGGCTCCCTGAAGCTTTCTTT
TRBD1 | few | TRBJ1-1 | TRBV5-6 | CASSLGQGRGLNTEAFF | TGTGCCAGCAGCTTAGGACAGGGGCGGGGATTGAACACTGAAGCTTTCTTT
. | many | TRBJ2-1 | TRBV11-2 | CASSPAIGGQFF | TGTGCCAGCAGCCCGGCGATCGGGGGGCAGTTCTTC
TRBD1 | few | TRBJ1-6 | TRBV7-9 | CASSPWGQDRHNSPLHF | TGTGCCAGCAGTCCCTGGGGACAGGACAGGCACAATTCACCCCTCCACTTT
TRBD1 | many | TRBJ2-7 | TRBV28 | CASSESGTAYEQYF | TGTGCCAGCAGTGAGTCGGGGACAGCCTACGAGCAGTACTTC
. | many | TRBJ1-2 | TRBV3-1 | CASSQGTQEGGYTF | TGTGCCAGCAGCCAGGGGACACAGGAGGGCGGCTACACCTTC
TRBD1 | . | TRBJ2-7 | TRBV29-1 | CSASPGTGGYEQYF | TGCAGCGCCTCTCCCGGGACAGGGGGTTACGAGCAGTACTTC
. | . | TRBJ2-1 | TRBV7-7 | CASSPSQWDGSYNEQFF | TGTGCTAGCAGCCCGTCCCAATGGGACGGCTCCTACAATGAGCAGTTCTTC
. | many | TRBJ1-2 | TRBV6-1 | CASSRNQDGYTF | TGTGCCAGCAGTCGGAATCAGGATGGCTACACCTTC
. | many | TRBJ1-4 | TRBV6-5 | CASSYSKGPNEKLFF | TGTGCCAGCAGTTACTCCAAGGGCCCTAATGAAAAACTGTTTTTT
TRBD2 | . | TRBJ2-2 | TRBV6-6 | CASSYSGLAGGNTGELFF | TGTGCCAGCAGTTACTCGGGACTAGCGGGGGGTAACACCGGGGAGCTGTTTTTT
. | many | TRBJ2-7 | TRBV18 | CASSPAQNKYEQYF | TGTGCCAGCTCCCCCGCCCAGAATAAGTACGAGCAGTACTTC
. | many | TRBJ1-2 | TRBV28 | CASSPPGYGNYGYTF | TGTGCCAGCAGTCCCCCCGGGTACGGAAACTATGGCTACACCTTC